Detailed here is one T cell receptor beta chain. Germline CDR1 reads SGHDT; CDR2 reads YYEEEE. CDR3 size: 17 residues. V gave up 2 bases and J gave up 7 bases; unmatched junction bases: 10. Per the original methods: Estimates of nucleated cell counts were drawn from the amplification of reference gene primers. Profiled with immunoSEQ multiplex PCR; TCRdb holds only in-frame clones, not every one. The V and J calls and the clone size are those of that table, but D and trimming were determined from the DNA. The sample comprises nearly 95,000 clones, around 87% of which are singletons, and 6% to 9.5% rests with the top ten. The data originate from a study of blood T cell repertoires in COVID-19. As for the study in general: Acute-phase and convalescent COVID-19 samples originated in the United States, Italy and Spain. Sample material is recorded as cDNA or gDNA derived from T cells, B-cell-depleted T cells, or PBMCs.

The chain employs TRBV5-6 and TRBJ2-1; TRBD2 matches at 12 bases. Input material: peripheral blood. The sequence came from a human donor with acute or convalescent COVID-19. The donor label of this sample is uncertain. DNA for the CDR3: TGTGCCAGCAGCTTAGATCTAGCGGGGGGGATAAGGAATGAGCAGTTCTTC. As protein: CASSLDLAGGIRNEQFF.